What follows describes a single TCR beta chain. The target antigen is unknown. The sample is drawn from a study of cytomegalovirus exposure and HLA in healthy donors. Study conclusions and caveats: In a later analysis, parvovirus B19, influenza, CMV and Epstein-Barr virus appeared linked to several top co-occurrence clusters. Presence/absence analysis assumed near-uniform sequencing depth across donors.

In the PCR, 60 Vbeta and 13 Jbeta primers were used. Generated by immunoSEQ multiplex PCR, the TCRdb table keeps only in-frame clones and is missing some. Its table records about 130,000 clones. V lost 4 bases to trimming and J lost 9 bases, with 10 bases between them. The CDR3 has 11 amino acids. Sequenced input: PBMCs. This sequence was found in a man aged 18 to 30 in good health and CMV-seronegative. V usage is TRBV5-3 and J usage is TRBJ1-1; maybe TRBD1 (5 bases). TRBV5-3 is reported as an ORF; its role is uncertain. The CDR3 DNA is TGTGCCAGAAGCAACGACAGTAAAGCTTTCTTT. It is translated as CARSNDSKAFF.